Following are 31 T cell receptor beta chains from one sample sequenced in a study of a mutant IDH1 vaccine in newly diagnosed glioma. Described time point: week 5, during vaccination. Every vaccine dose comprised 300 ug of mutant IDH1 20-mer peptide plus topical imiquimod. For these TCRs, the target antigens are not known. Measured with immunoSEQ multiplex PCR; TCRdb has only the in-frame clones, and not every one. The sample has fewer than 40,000 clones; 78% are singletons. The specimen comprised PBMCs, sampled from a glioma patient whose treatment included an IDH1 peptide vaccine. The receptors originated from a man aged 40-49 years with glioma.

This clone showed up just a few times. The V gene is TRBV19, the J gene TRBJ1-2; D uncertain. V lost 4 bases, J lost 2 bases, and 11 bases lay in between. Germline V CDR1 and CDR2: LNHDA, SQIVND (reference sequence). CDR3 length: 14 amino acids. CDR3 region: CASSTNDRNYGYTF. Written as DNA, the CDR3 is TGTGCCAGTAGTACGAATGACCGAAACTATGGCTACACCTTC.

This chain links TRBV14 with TRBJ1-2; D gene ambiguous. The V gene lost 2 bases and the J gene lost 7 bases, with 11 bases spanning the gap. This CDR3 has 13 residues. CDR1 and CDR2 (germline): SGHDN, FVKESK. The CDR3: CASSQSARLGYTF. As DNA, the CDR3 is TGTGCCAGCAGCCAAAGCGCGCGTCTTGGCTACACCTTC.

The V gene is TRBV2, the J gene TRBJ1-2; D is possibly TRBD1 (5 bases). The ends were cut back, 7 bases at V and 1 base at J, with 10 bases in the middle. CDR1 is SNHLY, CDR2 FYNNEI, per germline. CDR3 length: 13 residues. In DNA, the CDR3 is TGTGCCAGCACGGGCAGGGTTAACTATGGCTACACCTTC. Amino acid sequence: CASTGRVNYGYTF.

The V call is TRBV6-1, the J call TRBJ1-2; 11 nucleotides line up with TRBD1. Germline-derived CDR1 and CDR2 are MNHNS and SASEGT. The CDR3 loop spans 14 amino acids. Trimming cost V 8 bases and J 6 bases; bases outside gene matches: 8. The CDR3 here is CASQAGQGADGYTF. As DNA, the CDR3 is TGTGCCAGCCAAGCCGGACAGGGGGCGGATGGCTACACCTTC.

This clone was recorded only once. The V call is TRBV5-1, the J call TRBJ2-1; D remains unclear. The CDR3 loop spans 13 amino acids. Germline CDR1 and CDR2: SGHRS and YFSETQ. V was cut by 5 bases and J by 5 bases, with 11 bases left in between. Here the CDR3 reads CASRPPDDNEQFF. CDR3 nucleotides: TGCGCCAGCAGACCCCCGGACGACAATGAGCAGTTCTTC.

V gene TRBV13 combines with J gene TRBJ2-4; D ambiguous. With 2 bases removed from V and 3 bases from J, the gap between germline ends came to 8 bases. The CDR3 covers 14 residues. Germline values: CDR1 PRHDT, CDR2 FYEKMQ (reference sequence). The CDR3 DNA sequence: TGTGCCAGCAGCTTAAAGTGGGGCAAAAACATTCAGTACTTC. Translated: CASSLKWGKNIQYF.

This clone turned up a few times. The chain recombines TRBV6-1 with TRBJ1-5; D perhaps matches TRBD1 (5 bases). There are 13 residues in the CDR3. Germline V gene data show CDR1 as MNHNS and CDR2 as SASEGT. The V and J ends lost 6 bases and 1 base respectively, with 7 bases between them. This CDR3 reads CASRTGSNQPQHF. CDR3 in DNA: TGTGCCAGCAGAACAGGAAGCAATCAGCCCCAGCATTTT.

V is TRBV9 and J is TRBJ1-1; D gene ambiguous. The CDR3 sequence is 15 residues long. Germline lookup yields CDR1 SGDLS and CDR2 YYNGEE. V dropped 4 bases and J dropped 5 bases, with 18 bases sitting between them. The DNA of the CDR3 is TGTGCCAGCAGCCCCTACCAGGTGGAGAGTACTGAAGCTTTCTTT. This translates into CASSPYQVESTEAFF.

The chain employs TRBV18 and TRBJ1-5, with D possibly matching TRBD1 (6 bases). This CDR3 has 13 residues. Trimming left V 3 bases short and J 7 bases short, with 10 bases between. Germline V CDR1 and CDR2: KGHSH, LQKENI. The CDR3 nucleotides are TGTGCCAGCTCACCGGACAGTGTGCAGCCCCAGCATTTT. Protein sequence: CASSPDSVQPQHF.

The V and J genes are TRBV7-9 and TRBJ2-5; D is ambiguous. Germline lookup yields CDR1 SEHNR and CDR2 FQNEAQ (reference sequence). This CDR3 comprises 14 residues. Trimming took off 5 bases at V and 2 bases at J, with 12 bases between the two ends. The CDR3, as DNA: TGTGCCAGCAGCCTCCCTAACCCTCAAGAGACCCAGTACTTC. Its translation: CASSLPNPQETQYF.

The genes are TRBV4-1 and TRBJ2-5; D possibly corresponds to TRBD2 (7 bases). Germline V gene lookup returns CDR1 MGHRA and CDR2 YSYEKL. CDR3 length equals 17 residues. Trimming took off 0 bases at V and 5 bases at J, with 19 bases between the two ends. CDR3 DNA sequence: TGCGCCAGCAGCCAAGAAGGATGGGGGGGGGCCCTCGAGACCCAGTACTTC. This codes for CASSQEGWGGALETQYF.

CDR3 coding DNA: TGTGCCAGCAGCTTGGCCAAAGGGGTGGACAATCAGCCCCAGCATTTT. This sequence encodes CASSLAKGVDNQPQHF. The J gene is TRBJ1-5, the V gene TRBV5-8; the D gene is possibly TRBD1 (5 bases). CDR1 and CDR2 from the germline V gene are SGHTS and YDEGEE. This CDR3 is built from 16 residues. Trimming removed 0 bases from V and 3 bases from J, with 13 bases in between.

The V gene is TRBV6-1, the J gene TRBJ1-1; D is unresolved. The germline CDR1 and CDR2 sequences are MNHNS and SASEGT. The V end lost 6 bases, the J end lost 9 bases, and 11 bases lay between the germline ends. CDR3 length equals 11 residues. The CDR3 spells CASSNEFKAFF. The CDR3 DNA follows: TGTGCCAGCAGCAACGAATTTAAAGCTTTCTTT.

This clone was seen more than once but under ten times. The rearrangement uses TRBV7-7 and TRBJ2-3, with 8 bases aligning to TRBD2. The CDR3 covers 14 residues. V dropped 5 bases and J dropped 2; count of bases not matched to a gene: 3. The germline V gene has CDR1 SSHAT and CDR2 FNYEAQ (reference sequence). The CDR3 DNA follows: TGTGCCAGCAGCCCAGCGGGGGACACAGATACGCAGTATTTT. As protein: CASSPAGDTDTQYF.

By its share, this clone is medium-sized (0.01 to 0.1%). This chain links TRBV19 with TRBJ1-1; D is unresolved. The CDR3 loop spans 12 amino acids. Trimming took off 1 base at V and 7 bases at J, with 7 bases between the two ends. In germline, CDR1 is LNHDA, CDR2 SQIVND (reference sequence). This chain's CDR3 is CASSIAFNEAFF. CDR3 DNA: TGTGCCAGTAGTATAGCGTTCAATGAAGCTTTCTTT.

The chain uses TRBV6-1 and TRBJ2-5; no clear D gene. Germline CDR1 MNHNS, CDR2 SASEGT. The ends were cut back, 1 base at V and 2 bases at J, with 11 bases in the middle. The CDR3 contains 15 residues. This chain's CDR3 is CASSEEQYGQETQYF. The CDR3 nucleotides are TGTGCCAGCAGTGAAGAGCAGTATGGGCAAGAGACCCAGTACTTC.

The chain's CDR3 is CSAPGYTEAFF. In DNA, the CDR3 is TGCAGTGCTCCAGGGTACACTGAAGCTTTCTTT. The genes are TRBV20-1 and TRBJ1-1, with D perhaps matching TRBD1 (5 bases). Deletions cut 5 bases from V and 3 bases from J, with 7 bases between. CDR1 DFQATT and CDR2 SNEGSKA come from the germline V gene (reference sequence). The CDR3 extends over 11 amino acids.

This clone is a singleton in its sample. This sequence joins TRBV7-9 and TRBJ1-1; 7 bases line up with TRBD1. Trimming removed 5 bases from V and 4 bases from J; junction bases left unmatched: 7. The CDR3 consists of 14 residues. Per germline, CDR1 SEHNR and CDR2 FQNEAQ (reference sequence). CDR3 in amino acids: CASSPTGDITEAFF. Written as DNA, the CDR3 is TGTGCCAGCAGCCCAACAGGGGATATCACTGAAGCTTTCTTT.

The CDR3 is CASSPLGTSSAYTF. Written as DNA, the CDR3 is TGTGCCAGCAGTCCCCTAGGGACTTCCTCTGCCTACACCTTC. The chain couples TRBV6-5 to TRBJ1-2; weak D call: TRBD1 (5 bases). The CDR3 totals 14 residues. Trimming removed 5 bases at V and 10 bases at J, with 20 bases between. Per the germline V gene, CDR1 is MNHEY and CDR2 is SVGAGI.

This clone showed up just once. This rearrangement joins TRBV7-8 to TRBJ1-6, with D perhaps TRBD1 (5 bases). The length of the CDR3 is 14 residues. The V end lost 4 bases, the J end lost 9 bases, and 13 bases lay between the germline ends. CDR1 and CDR2 (germline): SGHVS, FQNEAQ. CDR3 amino acids: CASSSRGEASPLHF. CDR3 coding DNA: TGTGCCAGCAGCTCCAGAGGGGAGGCTTCACCCCTCCACTTT.

This clone has more than one count but fewer than ten. The chain joins TRBV5-1 to TRBJ2-1, with D possibly TRBD1 on 5 matching bases. V was pared by 4 bases and J by 10 bases, with 12 bases between. Germline values: CDR1 SGHRS, CDR2 YFSETQ. The CDR3 covers 12 residues. The CDR3 loop reads CASSINNREQFF. Here the CDR3 DNA reads TGCGCCAGCAGCATAAACAACAGGGAGCAGTTCTTC.

The chain combines TRBV5-1 with TRBJ2-3, with D perhaps matching TRBD1 or TRBD2 (5 bases each). With 0 bases removed from V and 1 base from J, the gap between germline ends came to 12 bases. Germline lookup yields CDR1 SGHRS and CDR2 YFSETQ. The CDR3 has 16 residues. CDR3 nucleotides: TGCGCCAGCAGCTTGGCAGGGATGGGACGCACAGATACGCAGTATTTT. Its translation: CASSLAGMGRTDTQYF.

This clone was detected a few times. V usage is TRBV6-1 and J usage is TRBJ2-7; D ambiguous. Trimming removed 7 bases from V and 1 base from J, with 11 bases in between. The CDR3 is 13 amino acids. Germline values: CDR1 MNHNS, CDR2 SASEGT. The CDR3 sequence is CASTLTWSYEQYF. The DNA of the CDR3 is TGTGCCAGCACCTTAACCTGGTCCTACGAGCAGTACTTC.

The chain recombines TRBV19 with TRBJ1-5, with TRBD1 matching over 10 bases. V lost 7 bases and J lost 7; bases outside the gene matches: 13. The germline V gene encodes CDR1 LNHDA and CDR2 SQIVND (reference sequence). CDR3 length: 16 amino acids. The CDR3 is CASNPLRTGGGQPQHF. In nucleotides, the CDR3 is TGTGCCAGTAATCCCCTGAGGACAGGGGGTGGGCAGCCCCAGCATTTT.

V and J are TRBV6-5 and TRBJ2-3, with TRBD2 as a possible D gene (6 bases). The CDR3 sequence is 14 residues long. CDR1 MNHEY and CDR2 SVGAGI come from the germline V gene. Trimming stripped 6 bases from V and 0 bases from J, with 10 bases between. The CDR3: CASRAGTSTDTQYF. The CDR3 DNA follows: TGTGCCAGCAGAGCCGGGACTAGCACAGATACGCAGTATTTT.

This clone was observed a few times. The rearrangement links TRBV19 to TRBJ1-1; D remains ambiguous. The CDR3 runs 15 residues. V was shortened by 3 bases and J by 4 bases, with 15 bases between the two germline ends. Germline-derived CDR1 and CDR2 are LNHDA and SQIVND (reference sequence). CDR3 nucleotides: TGTGCCAGTAGTATGTTTTGGGGAGTAAGCACTGAAGCTTTCTTT. This encodes CASSMFWGVSTEAFF. Based on the CDR3 plus reference TRBV19 and TRBJ1-1, the full variable domain is DGGITQSPKYLFRKEGQNVTLSCEQNLNHDAMYWYRQDPGQGLRLIYYSQIVNDFQKGDIAEGYSVSREKKESFPLTVTSAQKNPTAFYLCASSMFWGVSTEAFFGQGTRLTVV.

V usage is TRBV14 and J usage is TRBJ2-1; possibly TRBD1 for D (6 bases). CDR3 length: 16 residues. CDR1 and CDR2 (germline): SGHDN, FVKESK. V lost 3 bases and J 0 bases, leaving 12 bases between the germline ends. The CDR3 coding sequence is TGTGCCAGCAGCCACGCACAGGGTGGCTCCTACAATGAGCAGTTCTTC. Protein: CASSHAQGGSYNEQFF.

This chain connects TRBV29-1 to TRBJ2-5; tentative D call: TRBD2 (5 bases). The CDR3 totals 12 residues. The ends were cut back, 4 bases at V and 2 bases at J, with 8 bases in the middle. The germline gives CDR1 SQVTM, CDR2 ANQGSEA. The CDR3 nucleotides read TGCAGCGTTGGGAGGAGACAAGAGACCCAGTACTTC. This gives the protein CSVGRRQETQYF.

This chain uses TRBV13 with TRBJ2-5, with 8 bases matching TRBD2. The CDR3 length is 13 residues. With 3 bases clipped from V and 7 bases from J, the junction kept 4 bases outside the gene matches. Per the germline V gene, CDR1 is PRHDT and CDR2 is FYEKMQ (reference sequence). CDR3 region: CASSFSLAGTQYF. In DNA form, the CDR3 reads TGTGCCAGCAGCTTTTCGCTAGCGGGGACCCAGTACTTC.

The chain couples TRBV5-5 to TRBJ2-7, with 10 bases matching TRBD2. Germline values: CDR1 SGHKS, CDR2 YYEKEE (reference sequence). The CDR3 consists of 15 residues. Trimming cost V 5 bases and J 3 bases; bases outside gene matches: 8. The CDR3 DNA follows: TGTGCCAGCAGTCCAGGGACTAGCGATAACTACGAGCAGTACTTC. This sequence encodes CASSPGTSDNYEQYF.

The chain recombines TRBV29-1 with TRBJ2-7; 10 nucleotides match TRBD2. Germline V lookup: CDR1 SQVTM, CDR2 ANQGSEA. Trimming cost V 2 bases and J 3 bases; bases outside gene matches: 10. CDR3 length: 16 amino acids. CDR3 region: CSVEWASGGLDYEQYF. The CDR3 DNA reads as TGCAGCGTTGAATGGGCTAGCGGGGGTCTCGACTACGAGCAGTACTTC.